This T cell receptor beta chain stems from a study of CD4+ T cells in melanoma. V was cut by 0 bases and J by 7 bases, with 17 bases left in between. The germline gives CDR1 SGHDT, CDR2 YYEEEE. The CDR3 totals 16 residues. The repertoire was sequenced with immunoSEQ multiplex PCR; TCRdb's copy has only in-frame clones and lacks some. The sample consists of roughly 150,000 clones, about 90% of them appearing once. The chain employs TRBV5-6 and TRBJ1-5; D remains unclear. The clonotype originates from a human donor with melanoma. CDR3 in amino acids: CASSLAGGSTLQPQHF. The CDR3 region has the DNA TGTGCCAGCAGCTTGGCCGGCGGGTCCACTCTCCAGCCCCAGCATTTT.